Listed here are 15 T cell receptor beta chains from one sample, sequenced in a study of shared clonotypes between healthy human individuals. Here immunoSEQ multiplex PCR was the method, and the copy in TCRdb shows in-frame clones only, minus some. The sample has about 1.5 million clones; 98% are singletons. The sample taken for sequencing was naive CD4+ T cells sorted from blood. Subset in this sample: CD45RA+ positively selected. Receptors were obtained from a man aged 25 to 40 in good health.

The rearrangement uses TRBV28 and TRBJ2-1, with 9 bases matching TRBD2. Germline V gene lookup returns CDR1 MDHEN and CDR2 SYDVKM. The length of the CDR3 is 15 residues. Trimming at V came to 4 bases and at J to 3 bases, leaving 4 bases not matched to a gene. DNA for the CDR3: TGTGCCAGCAGTTCTCGTAGCGGGAGCTACAATGAGCAGTTCTTC. Protein sequence: CASSSRSGSYNEQFF.

The rearrangement links TRBV7-2 to TRBJ2-3; 12 positions match TRBD2. The ends lost 5 bases at V and 3 bases at J; junction bases unmatched: 9. The CDR3 spans 17 residues. Germline CDR1 reads SGHTA; CDR2 reads FQGNSA. This chain's CDR3 is CASSLTRTSGVTDTQYF. The CDR3 nucleotides are TGTGCCAGCAGCCTCACAAGGACTAGCGGGGTAACAGATACGCAGTATTTT.

The rearrangement uses TRBV18 and TRBJ2-1; 7 nucleotides agree with TRBD1. Trimming took 6 bases from V and 6 from J; bases not matched to a gene: 8. This CDR3 is 14 amino acids long. CDR1 and CDR2 (germline): KGHSH, LQKENI. As DNA, the CDR3 is TGTGCCAGCTCGTCCACAGGGGCGTCCAATGAGCAGTTCTTC. Its protein is CASSSTGASNEQFF.

A note on this clone: The sample contains more than one DNA sequence encoding this CDR3. This chain uses TRBV20-1 with TRBJ2-1; no firm D call. V lost 4 bases and J 4 bases, leaving 2 bases between the germline ends. The CDR3 consists of 10 residues. Germline CDR1 and CDR2: DFQATT and SNEGSKA (reference sequence). This chain's CDR3 is CSATYNEQFF. DNA of the CDR3: TGCAGTGCTACGTACAATGAGCAGTTCTTC.

V is TRBV15 and J is TRBJ1-1; D might be TRBD1 (5 bases). Germline assignment: CDR1 LNHNV and CDR2 YYDKDF (reference sequence). The CDR3 is 13 amino acids. V was trimmed by 1 base and J by 7 bases, leaving 10 bases between them. The CDR3 region is CATSRGGGNEAFF. The DNA of the CDR3 is TGTGCCACCAGCAGAGGCGGGGGTAATGAAGCTTTCTTT.

The rearrangement links TRBV11-2 to TRBJ2-5; no clear D. The CDR3 has 14 residues. V was shortened by 3 bases and J by 6 bases, with 14 bases between the two germline ends. CDR1 SGHAT and CDR2 FQNNGV come from the germline V gene. The CDR3 region has the DNA TGTGCCAGCAGCTTCCTCGGGTTTGGGCAGACCCAGTACTTC. As protein: CASSFLGFGQTQYF.

J is TRBJ2-2 and V is TRBV5-1; 10 nucleotides agree with TRBD2. With 4 bases clipped from V and 4 bases from J, the junction kept 4 bases outside the gene matches. The length of the CDR3 is 15 residues. In germline, CDR1 is SGHRS, CDR2 YFSETQ. The CDR3 protein is CASSQAGGGTGELFF. CDR3 DNA sequence: TGCGCCAGCAGCCAAGCGGGAGGGGGCACCGGGGAGCTGTTTTTT.

The gene calls are TRBV7-9 and TRBJ1-1; D is perhaps TRBD1 (5 bases). V dropped 3 bases and J dropped 1 base, with 12 bases sitting between them. CDR3 length equals 15 residues. Germline V gene sequence: CDR1 SEHNR, CDR2 FQNEAQ (reference sequence). This chain's CDR3 is CASSFAGRRNTEAFF. The CDR3 region has the DNA TGTGCCAGCAGCTTTGCAGGGCGGAGGAACACTGAAGCTTTCTTT.

This clone has just one count. The chain is built from TRBV28 and TRBJ2-7; no clear D. The CDR3 runs to 14 residues. Trimming left V 6 bases short and J 1 base short, with 13 bases between. CDR1 and CDR2 (germline): MDHEN, SYDVKM. CDR3 sequence (DNA): TGTGCCAGCAGGGCCGTGGCCGAATCCTACGAGCAGTACTTC. This encodes CASRAVAESYEQYF.

The chain links TRBV18 to TRBJ2-5; D ambiguous. V was trimmed by 1 base and J by 5 bases, leaving 8 bases between them. Germline loops: CDR1 KGHSH, CDR2 LQKENI. The CDR3 has 13 residues. The CDR3: CASSPRAFETQYF. The CDR3, as DNA: TGTGCCAGCTCACCACGGGCTTTTGAGACCCAGTACTTC.

This rearrangement joins TRBV28 to TRBJ2-7; D unresolved. Germline V gene lookup returns CDR1 MDHEN and CDR2 SYDVKM. V was clipped by 6 bases and J by 0 bases, with 12 bases between them. This CDR3 contains 14 residues. CDR3 residues: CASRAEAASYEQYF. In DNA, the CDR3 is TGTGCCAGCAGAGCAGAGGCGGCCTCCTACGAGCAGTACTTC.

The V call is TRBV27, the J call TRBJ2-3, with D uncertain. Germline values: CDR1 MNHEY, CDR2 SMNVEV (reference sequence). The CDR3 runs to 15 residues. The V end was cut by 3 bases, the J end by 2 bases, with 12 bases between. The CDR3 is CASSFRGGNTDTQYF. The CDR3 bases are TGTGCCAGCAGTTTTCGAGGTGGAAACACAGATACGCAGTATTTT.

This clone was seen just once. V usage is TRBV29-1 and J usage is TRBJ2-5, with 11 bases aligning to TRBD2. Unmatched junction bases numbered 11, after V lost 1 base and J lost 7 bases. In germline, CDR1 is SQVTM, CDR2 ANQGSEA. The CDR3 contains 16 residues. CDR3 in DNA: TGCAGCGTTGAAGTGACTAGCGGGGCCGTGGCTGGGACCCAGTACTTC. This sequence encodes CSVEVTSGAVAGTQYF.

The gene calls are TRBV19 and TRBJ2-7; D unclear. The CDR3 runs 14 residues. V lost 3 bases, J lost 1 base, and 10 bases lay in between. The V gene's germline CDR1 is LNHDA and CDR2 SQIVND (reference sequence). CDR3 DNA: TGTGCCAGTAGTATGGCGACAACATCCTACGAGCAGTACTTC. Protein product: CASSMATTSYEQYF. The full variable domain, in which reference TRBV19 and TRBJ2-7 provide the parts outside the CDR3, is DGGITQSPKYLFRKEGQNVTLSCEQNLNHDAMYWYRQDPGQGLRLIYYSQIVNDFQKGDIAEGYSVSREKKESFPLTVTSAQKNPTAFYLCASSMATTSYEQYFGPGTRLTVT.

The CDR3 region is CASSSRTSGVSTDTQYF. The CDR3 nucleotides read TGTGCCAGCAGCTCCCGGACTAGCGGGGTGAGCACAGATACGCAGTATTTT. The J gene is TRBJ2-3, the V gene TRBV7-2, with 12 nucleotides matching TRBD2. This CDR3 spans 17 amino acids. Germline CDR1 is SGHTA and CDR2 is FQGNSA. With 4 bases clipped from V and 0 bases from J, the junction kept 5 bases outside the gene matches.